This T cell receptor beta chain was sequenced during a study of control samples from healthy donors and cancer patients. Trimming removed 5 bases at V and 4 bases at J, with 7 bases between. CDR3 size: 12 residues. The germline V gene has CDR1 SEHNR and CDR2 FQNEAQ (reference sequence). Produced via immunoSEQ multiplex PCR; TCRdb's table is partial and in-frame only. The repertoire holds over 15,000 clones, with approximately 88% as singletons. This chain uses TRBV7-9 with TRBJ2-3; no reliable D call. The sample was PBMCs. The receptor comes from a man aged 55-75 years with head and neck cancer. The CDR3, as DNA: TGTGCCAGCAGCGTCGGCGCAGATACGCAGTATTTT. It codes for CASSVGADTQYF. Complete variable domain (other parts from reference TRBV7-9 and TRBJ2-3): DTGVSQNPRHKITKRGQNVTFRCDPISEHNRLYWYRQTLGQGPEFLTYFQNEAQLEKSRLLSDRFSAERPKGSFSTLEIQRTEQGDSAMYLCASSVGADTQYFGPGTRLTVL.